The sequence of this T cell receptor (beta chain) was determined in a study of CD8 T cells in ankylosing spondylitis. Study results and limitations: Within peripheral blood, clones linked to disease were CD8+ and relatively rare. As reported, disease-linked clones showed significant enrichment in matched ankylosing spondylitis synovial fluid. A motif in TCR beta, a set of seven to nine highly homologous variants, appeared characteristic of ankylosing spondylitis blood.

TCRdb reprocessed the 5' RACE reads with MiXCR, giving one entry per CDR3 protein. The profile shows under 300,000 distinct CDR3 sequences, 8.6% of them singletons. This clonotype was observed many times. The target antigen is unknown. Trimming pared 0 bases from V and 5 bases from J, leaving 9 bases between. Germline-derived CDR1 and CDR2 are LNHNV and YYDKDF (reference sequence). The CDR3 contains 14 residues. The chain has TRBV15 and TRBJ2-3, with TRBD1 as a possible D gene (5 bases). The sequence was obtained from a male donor with ankylosing spondylitis or in good health (not recorded which). Material: blood, either unsorted or a sorted T cell fraction (not recorded which). DNA for the CDR3: TGTGCCACCAGCAGAGACAGGGTTGGAGATACGCAGTATTTT. It specifies CATSRDRVGDTQYF.